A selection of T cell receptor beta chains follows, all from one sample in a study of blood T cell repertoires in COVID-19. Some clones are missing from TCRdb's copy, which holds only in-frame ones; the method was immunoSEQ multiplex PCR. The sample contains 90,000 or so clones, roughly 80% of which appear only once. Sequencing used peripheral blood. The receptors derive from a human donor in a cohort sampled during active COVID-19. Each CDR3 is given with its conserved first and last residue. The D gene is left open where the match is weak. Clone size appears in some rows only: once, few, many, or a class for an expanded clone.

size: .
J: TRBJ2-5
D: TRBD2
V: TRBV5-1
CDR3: CASGPGGGSGETQYF
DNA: TGCGCCAGCGGACCCGGGGGAGGGTCAGGAGAGACCCAGTACTTC

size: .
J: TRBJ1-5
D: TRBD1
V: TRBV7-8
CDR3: CASSLGQGIDSNQPQHF
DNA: TGTGCCAGCAGCCTTGGACAGGGGATAGATAGCAATCAGCCCCAGCATTTT

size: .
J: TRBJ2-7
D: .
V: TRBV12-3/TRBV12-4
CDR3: CASSPLEGLGQYF
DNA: TGTGCCAGCAGCCCCCTGGAGGGCTTGGGGCAGTACTTC

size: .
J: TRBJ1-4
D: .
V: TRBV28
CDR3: CASSVAFGSNEKLFF
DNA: TGTGCCAGCAGTGTTGCGTTCGGGTCCAATGAAAAACTGTTTTTT

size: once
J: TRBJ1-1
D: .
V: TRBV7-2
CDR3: CASSTDGGEHTEAFF
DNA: TGTGCCAGCAGCACGGACGGGGGAGAACACACTGAAGCTTTCTTT

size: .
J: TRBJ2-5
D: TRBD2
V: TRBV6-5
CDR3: CASSSGLAGVTQYF
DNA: TGTGCCAGCAGCTCGGGGCTAGCGGGGGTGACCCAGTACTTC

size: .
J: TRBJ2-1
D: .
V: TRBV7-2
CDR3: CASSPPGGVTYNEQFF
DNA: TGTGCCAGCAGCCCACCCGGCGGGGTAACCTACAATGAGCAGTTCTTC

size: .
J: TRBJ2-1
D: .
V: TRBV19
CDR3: CASSMIAGPGDEQFF
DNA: TGTGCCAGTAGTATGATTGCGGGTCCAGGGGATGAGCAGTTCTTC

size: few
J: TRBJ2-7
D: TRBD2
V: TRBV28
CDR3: CASSLSPGTSGSYEQYF
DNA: TGTGCCAGCAGTCTTTCTCCCGGGACTAGCGGGAGCTACGAGCAGTACTTC

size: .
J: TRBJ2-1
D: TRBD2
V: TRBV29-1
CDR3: CSVAPIRLAETYNEQFF
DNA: TGCAGCGTTGCACCTATTAGACTAGCGGAAACATACAATGAGCAGTTCTTC

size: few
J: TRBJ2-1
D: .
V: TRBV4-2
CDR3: CASSQEILSYNEQFF
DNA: TGTGCCAGCAGCCAAGAAATACTATCCTACAATGAGCAGTTCTTC

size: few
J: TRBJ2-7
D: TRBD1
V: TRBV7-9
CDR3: CASSLSTGSSYEQYF
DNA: TGTGCCAGCAGCTTATCGACAGGGAGCTCCTACGAGCAGTACTTC

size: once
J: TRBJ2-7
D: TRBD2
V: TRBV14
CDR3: CASSHSSGSYEQYF
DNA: TGTGCCAGCAGCCACTCTAGCGGGAGCTACGAGCAGTACTTC

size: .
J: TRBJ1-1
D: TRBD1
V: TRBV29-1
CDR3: CSAANRGRTEAFF
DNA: TGCAGCGCAGCCAACAGGGGGCGTACTGAAGCTTTCTTT

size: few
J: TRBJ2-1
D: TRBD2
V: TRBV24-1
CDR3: CATSDRTSFSYNEQFF
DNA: TGTGCCACCAGTGATCGGACTAGCTTCTCCTACAATGAGCAGTTCTTC

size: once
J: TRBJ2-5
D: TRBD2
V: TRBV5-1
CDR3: CASSWGEAGEETQYF
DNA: TGCGCCAGCAGCTGGGGGGAAGCGGGAGAAGAGACCCAGTACTTC

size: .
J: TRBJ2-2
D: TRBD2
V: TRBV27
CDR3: CASSLLGLAGGPGELFF
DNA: TGTGCCAGCAGTCTACTTGGACTAGCGGGAGGGCCCGGGGAGCTGTTTTTT

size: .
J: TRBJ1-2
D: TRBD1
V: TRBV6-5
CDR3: CASSIGQANYGYTF
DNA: TGTGCCAGCAGTATAGGACAGGCCAACTATGGCTACACCTTC

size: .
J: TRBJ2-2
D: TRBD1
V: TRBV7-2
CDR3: CASSLFRGGSTGELFF
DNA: TGTGCCAGCAGCTTATTCAGAGGGGGCAGCACCGGGGAGCTGTTTTTT

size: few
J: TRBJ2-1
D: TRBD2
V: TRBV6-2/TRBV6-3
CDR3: CASSSPGAGGHEQFF
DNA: TGTGCCAGCAGTTCCCCTGGGGCGGGAGGCCATGAGCAGTTCTTC

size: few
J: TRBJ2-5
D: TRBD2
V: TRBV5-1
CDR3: CASSLVVGREKTQYF
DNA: TGCGCCAGCAGCTTGGTGGTGGGGAGGGAGAAGACCCAGTACTTC

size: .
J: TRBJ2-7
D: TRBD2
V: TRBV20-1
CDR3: CSASRGSVGEQYF
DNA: TGCAGTGCTAGTCGCGGGAGCGTAGGCGAGCAGTACTTC

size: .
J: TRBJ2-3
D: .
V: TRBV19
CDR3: CASRDPRDSYTDTQYF
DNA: TGTGCCAGTAGAGACCCGCGGGACAGTTACACAGATACGCAGTATTTT